A single T cell receptor (beta chain) is shown here with its context. Its antigen is undetermined. The sample is drawn from a study of cytomegalovirus exposure and HLA in healthy donors. Overall study results and limits: The study recorded 150 to 200 TCR beta chains that were cytomegalovirus-associated.

PCR was performed using 60 Vbeta and 13 Jbeta primers. TCRdb's copy holds only in-frame clones and misses some; the assay was immunoSEQ multiplex PCR. Here the sample spans about 140,000 clones, approximately 84% being singletons. The J segment lost 1 base and the V segment lost 7 bases, leaving 5 bases of the junction unmatched. Germline V lookup: CDR1 MRHNA, CDR2 SNTAGT. The CDR3 runs 15 residues. The chain has TRBV6-4 and TRBJ2-3, with 10 nucleotides matching TRBD1. The clonotype originates from a man aged 25-40 years in good health and CMV-seropositive. Sequenced: PBMCs. The DNA for the CDR3 is TGTGCCAGCACCTCCGGGACAGGGGGCACAGATACGCAGTATTTT. Encoded protein: CASTSGTGGTDTQYF.